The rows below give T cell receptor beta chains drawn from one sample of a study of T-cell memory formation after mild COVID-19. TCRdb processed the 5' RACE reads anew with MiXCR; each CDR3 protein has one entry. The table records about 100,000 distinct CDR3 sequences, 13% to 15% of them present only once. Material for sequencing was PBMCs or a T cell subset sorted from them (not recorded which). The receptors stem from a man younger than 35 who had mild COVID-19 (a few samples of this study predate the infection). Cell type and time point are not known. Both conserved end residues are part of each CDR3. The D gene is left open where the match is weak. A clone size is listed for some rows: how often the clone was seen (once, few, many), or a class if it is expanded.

TGTGCCAGCAGACACATAGCACCAGAGACCCAGTACTTC,CASRHIAPETQYF,NA,TRBV7-9,TRBJ2-5,NA
TGTGCCAGCAGCCCGACAGGGATTAGGAACACCATATATTTT,CASSPTGIRNTIYF,TRBD1,TRBV7-9,TRBJ1-3,few
TGCAGTGCTCCGAGCCCCAATAATTCACCCCTCCACTTT,CSAPSPNNSPLHF,NA,TRBV20-1,TRBJ1-6,few
TGTGCCACCAGCAGAGGGGAACTAACTGGCTACGAGCAGTACTTC,CATSRGELTGYEQYF,NA,TRBV15,TRBJ2-7,NA
TGTGCCAGCAGTTTAGCCCAGGGGACTGGTTTCCAGTACTTC,CASSLAQGTGFQYF,NA,TRBV12-3/TRBV12-4,TRBJ2-5,NA
TGTGCCAGCAGCCCTCGGGGAGCCAGGGACAATGAGCAGTTCTTC,CASSPRGARDNEQFF,NA,TRBV14,TRBJ2-1,few
TGCGCCAGCAGCTATCCCGGGACAACTAAGTACTTC,CASSYPGTTKYF,NA,TRBV5-1,TRBJ2-4,few
TGTGCCAGCAGCTCCCCCAGAGGGCACGAGCAGTACTTC,CASSSPRGHEQYF,NA,TRBV7-9,TRBJ2-7,NA
TGCAGTGCTAGAGAGGGAGGGCGCTATAATTCACCCCTCCACTTT,CSAREGGRYNSPLHF,NA,TRBV20-1,TRBJ1-6,NA
TGTGCCAGCAGCTTGGGGGGGCGGCTTTCAAACATTCAGTACTTC,CASSLGGRLSNIQYF,NA,TRBV7-2,TRBJ2-4,NA
TGCAGTGCTAGCAGAGTCACCCCGGTGGAGCAGTACTTC,CSASRVTPVEQYF,NA,TRBV20-1,TRBJ2-7,few
TGTGCCAGCAGACAAGCGGGGGGCGAGGCCGGGGAGCTGTTTTTT,CASRQAGGEAGELFF,TRBD2,TRBV6-6,TRBJ2-2,NA
TGTGCCACCAGCAGAGATCAAGGGGCGAAGACCCAGTACTTC,CATSRDQGAKTQYF,NA,TRBV15,TRBJ2-5,NA
TGTGCCAGCAGCCATGCGATAGCGGGGGAGATCACAGATACGCAGTATTTT,CASSHAIAGEITDTQYF,TRBD2,TRBV4-2,TRBJ2-3,NA
TGTGCCAGCAGTCCCGGCGGGGTTAACTATGGCTACACCTTC,CASSPGGVNYGYTF,NA,TRBV12-3/TRBV12-4,TRBJ1-2,NA
TGTGCCAGCAGTTACTCTTGGCAGGGGATTGATCAGCCCCAGCATTTT,CASSYSWQGIDQPQHF,NA,TRBV6-2/TRBV6-3,TRBJ1-5,NA
TGTGCCAGCAGCCGGAGCGGAGAATTTATCAAAAACATTCAGTACTTC,CASSRSGEFIKNIQYF,NA,TRBV28,TRBJ2-4,NA
TGCAGTGCTAGTCAGCTAGCGGGACCCACAGATACGCAGTATTTT,CSASQLAGPTDTQYF,TRBD2,TRBV20-1,TRBJ2-3,NA
TGTGCCAGCAGCTTAGGGAGCCAGGGCCCTAACAATGAGCAGTTCTTC,CASSLGSQGPNNEQFF,NA,TRBV7-6,TRBJ2-1,many
TGTGCCAGCAGCCAAGAAAAGGGACTAGTAATCTACGAGCAGTACTTC,CASSQEKGLVIYEQYF,TRBD2,TRBV4-2,TRBJ2-7,NA
TGTGCCACCAGTGATGACTATCCCGGGGAGCTGTTTTTT,CATSDDYPGELFF,NA,TRBV24-1,TRBJ2-2,NA
TGTGCCAGCAGCGGCCCGACAGGGGATAGCAATCAGCCCCAGCATTTT,CASSGPTGDSNQPQHF,TRBD1,TRBV7-9,TRBJ1-5,many
TGTGCCAGCAGCTTCAGCACCGGGACAGGGGGAGGCGAGCAGTACTTC,CASSFSTGTGGGEQYF,TRBD1,TRBV7-9,TRBJ2-7,NA
TGTGCCAGCGGACCCTCGGACAGGGAAAATCAGCCCCAGCATTTT,CASGPSDRENQPQHF,TRBD1,TRBV28,TRBJ1-5,few
TGTGCCAGCAGTTTTTCAGGGTTCGGTCAGCCCCAGCATTTT,CASSFSGFGQPQHF,NA,TRBV12-3/TRBV12-4,TRBJ1-5,NA
TGTGCCAGCTCACCCATTTTGGACAGACCCTCCTACGAGCAGTACTTC,CASSPILDRPSYEQYF,NA,TRBV18,TRBJ2-7,few
TGTGCCAGCAGCCAAGCCAAAGAGCACAGGGGCGAAGCTTTCTTT,CASSQAKEHRGEAFF,TRBD1,TRBV4-2,TRBJ1-1,NA
TGTGCCAGCAGTTACTCGGTAGCACTGGAGACCCAGTACTTC,CASSYSVALETQYF,NA,TRBV6-2/TRBV6-3,TRBJ2-5,few
TGCGCCAGCAGTCAGGGGGTCGAGGCCTGGGCGTACGAGCAGTACTTC,CASSQGVEAWAYEQYF,NA,TRBV23-1,TRBJ2-7,NA
TGTGCCAGCAGTTTAGGGAACGAGCAGTACTTC,CASSLGNEQYF,NA,TRBV6-5,TRBJ2-7,few
TGTGCCAGCAGTCCCCTTCAATGGAGAAATTCACCCCTCCACTTT,CASSPLQWRNSPLHF,NA,TRBV27,TRBJ1-6,NA
TGTGCCAGCAGCAACGGTGTAGACCGGGATGAGCAGTTCTTC,CASSNGVDRDEQFF,NA,TRBV7-3,TRBJ2-1,few
TGCGCCAGCAGTCAATCGAGGCCAGGTTCCGACGAGCAGTTCTTC,CASSQSRPGSDEQFF,NA,TRBV23-1,TRBJ2-1,many
TGTGCCAGCAGTCTAGGCGACTACACCTTC,CASSLGDYTF,NA,TRBV12-3/TRBV12-4,TRBJ1-2,NA
TGTGCCAGCAGCCTCGGGACTATCCTCACAGATACGCAGTATTTT,CASSLGTILTDTQYF,TRBD2,TRBV5-5,TRBJ2-3,few
TGCAGTGCATACGACATTCGGGGGAGTCTTAGCCTTCTCAATCAGCCCCAGCATTTT,CSAYDIRGSLSLLNQPQHF,NA,TRBV20-1,TRBJ1-5,few
TGCAGTGCTGGACAGGCCCGGACAGATACGCAGTATTTT,CSAGQARTDTQYF,TRBD1,TRBV20-1,TRBJ2-3,many
TGTGCCAGCAGTTTAGGAGGGGCCAATGAAGCTTTCTTT,CASSLGGANEAFF,NA,TRBV12-3/TRBV12-4,TRBJ1-1,few
TGCAGCGTCCCTTCCAGGGGCGACTATGGCTACACCTTC,CSVPSRGDYGYTF,NA,TRBV29-1,TRBJ1-2,NA
TGTGCCAGCAGCCTGATTGGGGGCCCGGGCACTGAAGCTTTCTTT,CASSLIGGPGTEAFF,NA,TRBV7-2,TRBJ1-1,many
TGCAGCGTTGAGGGGGAAGCTGAAGCTTTCTTT,CSVEGEAEAFF,NA,TRBV29-1,TRBJ1-1,many